These 10 T cell receptor beta chains share one sample of origin, sequenced in a study of T-cell memory formation after mild COVID-19. TCRdb ran MiXCR on the 5' RACE reads and lists one entry per CDR3 protein. The table lists approximately 570,000 distinct CDR3 sequences, over 15% of them singletons. The sample consisted of PBMCs or a T cell subset sorted from them (not recorded which). These receptors were taken from an adult woman who had mild COVID-19 (a few samples of this study predate the infection). Cell type and time point are not known.

The J gene is TRBJ2-1, the V gene TRBV7-9; D is unclear. CDR1 and CDR2 (germline): SEHNR, FQNEAQ (reference sequence). The germline V and J ends were trimmed by 1 base and 4 bases, with 11 bases remaining between them. The CDR3 length is 15 residues. Here the CDR3 reads CASSLGTGQYNEQFF. The CDR3 DNA reads TGTGCCAGCAGCTTAGGGACCGGTCAGTACAATGAGCAGTTCTTC.

This clonotype was seen only a few times. The chain recombines TRBV3-1 with TRBJ2-7, with 13 positions matching TRBD2. The germline CDR1 and CDR2 sequences are LGHDT and YNNKEL (reference sequence). V was clipped by 3 bases and J by 3 bases; unmatched bases: 5. The CDR3 length is 16 residues. The CDR3 DNA follows: TGTGCCAGCAGCCAGCCAACTAGCGGGAGGGTCTACGAGCAGTACTTC. This codes for CASSQPTSGRVYEQYF.

The chain couples TRBV7-3 to TRBJ2-3; maybe TRBD2 (6 bases). V lost 4 bases and J 0 bases, leaving 11 bases between the germline ends. CDR1 and CDR2 (germline): SGHTA, FQGTGA. The CDR3 is 15 residues long. CDR3: CASSSTSLSTDTQYF. The CDR3 DNA follows: TGTGCCAGCAGCTCGACTAGTTTGAGCACAGATACGCAGTATTTT.

The V and J genes are TRBV5-6 and TRBJ1-2; D perhaps matches TRBD1 (6 bases). Looked up from germline, CDR1 is SGHDT and CDR2 is YYEEEE. The CDR3 contains 14 residues. V dropped 0 bases and J dropped 5 bases, with 11 bases sitting between them. This CDR3 is CASSLGPDSYGYTF. The CDR3 region has the DNA TGTGCCAGCAGCTTGGGGCCGGACAGTTATGGCTACACCTTC.

The sample holds many counts of this clonotype. The rearrangement joins TRBV5-1 to TRBJ1-1; no clear D. The CDR3 runs to 14 residues. The V end was cut by 0 bases, the J end by 3 bases, with 9 bases between. From germline, CDR1 is SGHRS and CDR2 YFSETQ. CDR3 nucleotides: TGCGCCAGCAGCTTGGAACCCGGGGACACTGAAGCTTTCTTT. This encodes CASSLEPGDTEAFF.

This clonotype was found a few times. This chain joins TRBV27 and TRBJ1-1; TRBD1 might be the D (5 bases). Germline V gene data show CDR1 as MNHEY and CDR2 as SMNVEV (reference sequence). This CDR3 contains 13 residues. The ends were cut back, 4 bases at V and 4 bases at J, with 10 bases in the middle. Here the CDR3 reads CASSWGGTTEAFF. CDR3 in DNA: TGTGCCAGCAGTTGGGGGGGAACCACTGAAGCTTTCTTT.

This clonotype was recorded a few times. This chain uses TRBV30 with TRBJ1-4, with D perhaps matching TRBD1 (5 bases). Trimming removed 0 bases at V and 5 bases at J, with 16 bases between. The germline gives CDR1 GTSNPN, CDR2 SVGIG (reference sequence). The CDR3 spans 16 residues. The CDR3 sequence: CAWSVPSGLGNEKLFF. The CDR3 DNA follows: TGTGCCTGGAGTGTACCCTCGGGACTGGGGAATGAAAAACTGTTTTTT.

The chain links TRBV7-8 to TRBJ1-1; 10 nucleotides align to TRBD1. V was pared by 11 bases and J by 5 bases, with 8 bases of the junction left unmatched. The length of the CDR3 is 13 residues. Germline-derived CDR1 and CDR2 are SGHVS and FQNEAQ. For the CDR3, the DNA is TGTGCCGGACAGGGGGATAGAAATACTGAAGCTTTCTTT. Translation: CAGQGDRNTEAFF. The variable domain in full, with the rest retrieved from reference TRBV7-8 and TRBJ1-1, is GAGVSQSPRYKVAKRGQDVALRCDPISGHVSLFWYQQALGQGPEFLTYFQNEAQLDKSGLPSDRFFAERPEGSVSTLKIQRTQQEDSAVYLCAGQGDRNTEAFFGQGTRLTVV.

This clonotype has a single count. The chain employs TRBV28 and TRBJ2-3, with unresolved D. The V end lost 1 base, the J end lost 0 bases, and 26 bases lay between the germline ends. There are 21 residues in the CDR3. The germline V gene has CDR1 MDHEN and CDR2 SYDVKM. The CDR3 DNA follows: TGTGCCAGCAGTTTATTCAATCGGCGAGGATATTCAGGAACTAGCACAGATACGCAGTATTTT. Its translation is CASSLFNRRGYSGTSTDTQYF.

J is TRBJ1-2 and V is TRBV24-1, with 8 bases fitting TRBD1. Germline V gives CDR1 KGHDR, CDR2 SFDVKD. V shed 4 bases, J shed 5 bases, and the junction held 5 bases outside the gene matches. The CDR3 has 14 amino acids. CDR3: CATSEVQGAYGYTF. The DNA for the CDR3 is TGTGCCACCAGTGAGGTCCAGGGGGCATATGGCTACACCTTC.